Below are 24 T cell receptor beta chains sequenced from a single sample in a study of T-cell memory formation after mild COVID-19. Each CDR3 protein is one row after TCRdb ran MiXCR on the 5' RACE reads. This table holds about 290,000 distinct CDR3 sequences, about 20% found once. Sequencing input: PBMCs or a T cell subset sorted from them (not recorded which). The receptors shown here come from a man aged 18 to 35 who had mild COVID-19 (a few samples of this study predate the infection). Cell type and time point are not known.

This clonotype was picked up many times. CDR3 sequence reads: CASSLDTEAFF. The CDR3, as DNA: TGCGCCAGCAGCCTGGACACTGAAGCTTTCTTT. V gene TRBV5-1 combines with J gene TRBJ1-1, with D unresolved. Germline V lookup: CDR1 SGHRS, CDR2 YFSETQ. Deletions cut 4 bases from V and 3 bases from J, with 4 bases between. There are 11 residues in the CDR3. Looking up the rest from reference TRBV5-1 and TRBJ1-1 gives the full variable domain: KAGVTQTPRYLIKTRGQQVTLSCSPISGHRSVSWYQQTPGQGLQFLFEYFSETQRNKGNFPGRFSGRQFSNSRSEMNVSTLELGDSALYLCASSLDTEAFFGQGTRLTVV.

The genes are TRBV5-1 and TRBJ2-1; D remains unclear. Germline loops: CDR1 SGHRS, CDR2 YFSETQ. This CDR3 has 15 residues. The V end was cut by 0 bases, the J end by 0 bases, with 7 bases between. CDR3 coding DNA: TGCGCCAGCAGCTTGGGGGTTCTCTCCTACAATGAGCAGTTCTTC. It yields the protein CASSLGVLSYNEQFF. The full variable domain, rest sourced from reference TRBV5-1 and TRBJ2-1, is KAGVTQTPRYLIKTRGQQVTLSCSPISGHRSVSWYQQTPGQGLQFLFEYFSETQRNKGNFPGRFSGRQFSNSRSEMNVSTLELGDSALYLCASSLGVLSYNEQFFGPGTRLTVL.

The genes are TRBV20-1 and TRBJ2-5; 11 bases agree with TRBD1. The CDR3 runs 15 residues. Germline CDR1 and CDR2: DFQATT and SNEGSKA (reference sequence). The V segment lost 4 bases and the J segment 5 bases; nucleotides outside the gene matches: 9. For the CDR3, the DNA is TGCAGTGCTAATCCCGGGACAGGGGGTTGGGAGACCCAGTACTTC. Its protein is CSANPGTGGWETQYF.

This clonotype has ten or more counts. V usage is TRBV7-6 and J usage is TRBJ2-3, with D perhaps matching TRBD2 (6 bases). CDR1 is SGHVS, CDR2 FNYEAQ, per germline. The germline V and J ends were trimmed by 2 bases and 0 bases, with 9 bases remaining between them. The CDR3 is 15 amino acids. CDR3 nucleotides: TGTGCCAGCAGCTTATGGGGACTGAGCACAGATACGCAGTATTTT. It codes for CASSLWGLSTDTQYF.

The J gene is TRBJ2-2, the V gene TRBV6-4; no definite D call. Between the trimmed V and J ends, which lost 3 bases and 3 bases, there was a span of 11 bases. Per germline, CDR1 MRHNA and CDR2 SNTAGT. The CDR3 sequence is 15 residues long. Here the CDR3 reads CASSEQSMYTGELFF. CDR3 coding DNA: TGTGCCAGCAGTGAGCAATCGATGTACACCGGGGAGCTGTTTTTT.

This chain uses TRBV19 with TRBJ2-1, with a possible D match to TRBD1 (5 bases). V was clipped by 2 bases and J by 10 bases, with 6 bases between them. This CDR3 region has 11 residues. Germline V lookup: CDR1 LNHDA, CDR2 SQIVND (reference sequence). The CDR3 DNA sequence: TGTGCCAGTAGTATATGGACAGAGCAGTTCTTC. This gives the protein CASSIWTEQFF.

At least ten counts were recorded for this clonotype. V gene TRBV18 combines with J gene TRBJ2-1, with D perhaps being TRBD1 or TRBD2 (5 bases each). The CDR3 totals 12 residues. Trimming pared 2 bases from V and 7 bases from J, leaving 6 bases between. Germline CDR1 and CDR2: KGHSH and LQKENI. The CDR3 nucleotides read TGTGCCAGCTCACCAGGGGGAAATGAGCAGTTCTTC. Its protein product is CASSPGGNEQFF.

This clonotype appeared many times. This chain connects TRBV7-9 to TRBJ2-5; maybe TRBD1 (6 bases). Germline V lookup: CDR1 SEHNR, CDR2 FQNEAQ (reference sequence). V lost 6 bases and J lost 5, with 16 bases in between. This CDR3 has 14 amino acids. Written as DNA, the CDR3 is TGTGCCAGCAGTCCCACAGGGCCTGGGGAGACCCAGTACTTC. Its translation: CASSPTGPGETQYF.

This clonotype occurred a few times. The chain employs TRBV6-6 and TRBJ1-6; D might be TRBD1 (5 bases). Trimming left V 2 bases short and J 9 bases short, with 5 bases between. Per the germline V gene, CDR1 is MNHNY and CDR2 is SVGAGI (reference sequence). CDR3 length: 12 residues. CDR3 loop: CASSYGASPLHF. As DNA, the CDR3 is TGTGCCAGCAGTTACGGGGCTTCACCCCTCCACTTT.

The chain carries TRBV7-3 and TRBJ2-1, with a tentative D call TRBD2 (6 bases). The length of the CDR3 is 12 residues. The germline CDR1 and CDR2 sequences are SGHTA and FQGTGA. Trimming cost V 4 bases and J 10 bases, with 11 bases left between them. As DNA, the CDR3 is TGTGCCAGCAGCTCCTACGGAGGGGAGCAGTTCTTC. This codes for CASSSYGGEQFF.

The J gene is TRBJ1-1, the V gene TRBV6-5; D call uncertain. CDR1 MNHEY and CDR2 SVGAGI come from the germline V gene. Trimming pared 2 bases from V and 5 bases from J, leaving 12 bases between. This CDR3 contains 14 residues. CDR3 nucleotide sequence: TGTGCCAGCAGTTACGAGGGAAGCCTTACTGAAGCTTTCTTT. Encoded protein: CASSYEGSLTEAFF.

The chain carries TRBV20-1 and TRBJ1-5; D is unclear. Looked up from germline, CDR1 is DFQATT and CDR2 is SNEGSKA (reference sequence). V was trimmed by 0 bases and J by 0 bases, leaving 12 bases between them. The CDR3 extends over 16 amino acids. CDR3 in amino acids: CSARDGGVLSNQPQHF. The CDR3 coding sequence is TGCAGTGCTAGAGATGGAGGAGTACTTAGCAATCAGCCCCAGCATTTT.

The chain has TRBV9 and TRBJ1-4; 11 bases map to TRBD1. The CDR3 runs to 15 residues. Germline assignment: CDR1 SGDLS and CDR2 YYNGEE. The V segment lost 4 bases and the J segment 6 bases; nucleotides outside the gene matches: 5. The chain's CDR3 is CASSPRDRGDEKLFF. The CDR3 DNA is TGTGCCAGCAGCCCCCGGGACAGGGGGGATGAAAAACTGTTTTTT.

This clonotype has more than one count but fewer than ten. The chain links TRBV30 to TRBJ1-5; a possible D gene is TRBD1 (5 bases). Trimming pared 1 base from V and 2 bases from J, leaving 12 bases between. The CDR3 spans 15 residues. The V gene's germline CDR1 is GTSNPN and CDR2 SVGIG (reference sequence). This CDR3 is CAWSGRDPRNQPQHF. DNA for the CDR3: TGTGCCTGGAGTGGCCGGGACCCCCGCAATCAGCCCCAGCATTTT.

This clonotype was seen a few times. CDR3 DNA: TGTGCCACCAGCAGAGGGGACGGAGACACCGGGGAGCTGTTTTTT. Encoded protein: CATSRGDGDTGELFF. J is TRBJ2-2 and V is TRBV15; D could derive from TRBD1 or TRBD2 (5 bases each). Germline V gene lookup returns CDR1 LNHNV and CDR2 YYDKDF (reference sequence). The CDR3 totals 15 residues. V was shortened by 1 base and J by 3 bases, with 9 bases between the two germline ends.

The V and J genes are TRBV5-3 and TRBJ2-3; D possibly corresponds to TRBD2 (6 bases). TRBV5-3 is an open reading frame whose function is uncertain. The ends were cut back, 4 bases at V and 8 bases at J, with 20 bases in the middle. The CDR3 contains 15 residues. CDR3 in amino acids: CARSRKRVGWLTQYF. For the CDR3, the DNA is TGTGCCAGAAGCCGAAAGCGGGTGGGATGGCTTACGCAGTATTTT.

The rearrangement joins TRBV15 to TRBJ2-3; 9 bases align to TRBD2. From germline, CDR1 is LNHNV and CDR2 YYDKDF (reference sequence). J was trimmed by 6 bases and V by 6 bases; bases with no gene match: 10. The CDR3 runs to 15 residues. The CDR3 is CATSQQRGVTDTQYF. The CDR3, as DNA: TGTGCCACCAGTCAGCAGCGGGGGGTGACGGATACGCAGTATTTT.

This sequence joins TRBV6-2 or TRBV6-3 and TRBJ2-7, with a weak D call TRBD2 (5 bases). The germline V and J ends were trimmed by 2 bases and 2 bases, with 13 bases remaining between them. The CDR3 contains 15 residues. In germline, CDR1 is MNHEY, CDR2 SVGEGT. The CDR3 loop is CASSYPPPGTYEQYF. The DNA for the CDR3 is TGTGCCAGCAGTTACCCCCCACCGGGGACCTACGAGCAGTACTTC.

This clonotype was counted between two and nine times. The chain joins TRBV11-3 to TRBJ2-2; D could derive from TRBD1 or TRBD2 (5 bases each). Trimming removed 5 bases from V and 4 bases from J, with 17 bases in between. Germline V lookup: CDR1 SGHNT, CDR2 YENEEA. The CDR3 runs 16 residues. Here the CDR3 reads CASSPGRAVGTGELFF. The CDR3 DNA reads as TGTGCCAGCAGCCCGGGACGGGCGGTGGGCACCGGGGAGCTGTTTTTT.

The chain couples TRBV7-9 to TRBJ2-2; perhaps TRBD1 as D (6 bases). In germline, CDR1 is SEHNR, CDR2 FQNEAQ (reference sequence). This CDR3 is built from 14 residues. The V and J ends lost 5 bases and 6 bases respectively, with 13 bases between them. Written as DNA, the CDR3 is TGTGCCAGCAGCCTAGGACAGTTTTCCGGGGAGCTGTTTTTT. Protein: CASSLGQFSGELFF. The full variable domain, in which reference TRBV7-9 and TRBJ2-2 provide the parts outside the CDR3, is DTGVSQNPRHKITKRGQNVTFRCDPISEHNRLYWYRQTLGQGPEFLTYFQNEAQLEKSRLLSDRFSAERPKGSFSTLEIQRTEQGDSAMYLCASSLGQFSGELFFGEGSRLTVL.

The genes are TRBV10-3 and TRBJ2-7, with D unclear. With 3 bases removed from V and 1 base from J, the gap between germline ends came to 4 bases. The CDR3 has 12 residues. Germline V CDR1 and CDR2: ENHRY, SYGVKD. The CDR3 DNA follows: TGTGCCATCAGTGACGAATCCTACGAGCAGTACTTC. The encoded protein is CAISDESYEQYF.

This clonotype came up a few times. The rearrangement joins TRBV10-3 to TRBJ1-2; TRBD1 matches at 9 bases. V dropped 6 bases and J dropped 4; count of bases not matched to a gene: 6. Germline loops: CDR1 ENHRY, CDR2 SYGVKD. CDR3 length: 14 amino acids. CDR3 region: CAIRNRGLGYGYTF. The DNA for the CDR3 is TGTGCCATCAGGAACAGGGGGCTGGGCTATGGCTACACCTTC.

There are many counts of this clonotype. For the CDR3, the DNA is TGCAGTGCTCCTCTAGCGGGGGGGCCCAACAATGAGCAGTTCTTC. Its translation: CSAPLAGGPNNEQFF. The chain has TRBV20-1 and TRBJ2-1, with 12 bases that match TRBD2. The CDR3 extends over 15 amino acids. Trimming at V came to 5 bases and at J to 5 bases, leaving 7 bases not matched to a gene. The germline V gene has CDR1 DFQATT and CDR2 SNEGSKA (reference sequence).

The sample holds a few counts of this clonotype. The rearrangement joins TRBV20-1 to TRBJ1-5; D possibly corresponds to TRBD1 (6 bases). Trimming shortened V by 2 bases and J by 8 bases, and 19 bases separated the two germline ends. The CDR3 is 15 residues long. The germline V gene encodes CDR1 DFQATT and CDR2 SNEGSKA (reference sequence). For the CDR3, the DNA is TGCAGTGCTAGAACCCTAGGACAGTCTGGGAAGCCCCAGCATTTT. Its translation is CSARTLGQSGKPQHF.